The next 14 T cell receptor beta chains were all read from a single sample in a study of blood T cell repertoires in COVID-19. The data were produced by immunoSEQ multiplex PCR, yet TCRdb's version contains in-frame clones alone and is incomplete. The table records approximately 92,000 clones, about four fifths of them present only once. The material sequenced was peripheral blood. The receptors come from a man aged 80 or over with acute or convalescent COVID-19.

This clone has just a few counts. This chain connects TRBV6-5 to TRBJ2-7, with D hard to call. The CDR3 has 15 amino acids. In germline, CDR1 is MNHEY, CDR2 SVGAGI. Deletions cut 0 bases from V and 5 bases from J, with 14 bases between. CDR3 protein: CASSYSIQVLNEQYF. For the CDR3, the DNA is TGTGCCAGCAGTTACTCCATCCAGGTCCTCAACGAGCAGTACTTC.

The CDR3 region has the DNA TGTGCCAGCAGTGGCCCCTCTGGGACAGGGACGGGTAATGAAAAACTGTTTTTT. It codes for CASSGPSGTGTGNEKLFF. The chain is built from TRBV25-1 and TRBJ1-4, with 9 bases that match TRBD1. The CDR3 extends over 18 amino acids. Germline V lookup: CDR1 MGHDK, CDR2 SYGVNS. V lost 4 bases, J lost 4 bases, and 13 bases stayed unmatched.

The V call is TRBV7-9, the J call TRBJ1-6; 10 bases align to TRBD1. Germline lookup yields CDR1 SEHNR and CDR2 FQNEAQ (reference sequence). Trimming took 8 bases from V and 10 from J; bases not matched to a gene: 8. This CDR3 region has 14 residues. DNA of the CDR3: TGTGCCAGCGGGGGTGACAGGGGGCAGTCACCCCTCCACTTT. Its protein product is CASGGDRGQSPLHF.

The chain recombines TRBV9 with TRBJ1-1, with 10 nucleotides matching TRBD1. The CDR3 is 16 amino acids. V lost 4 bases to trimming and J lost 4 bases; unmatched junction nucleotides: 10. CDR1 SGDLS and CDR2 YYNGEE come from the germline V gene. The CDR3 DNA is TGTGCCAGCAGCTTCGACAGGGGGCCGCCTTTCACTGAAGCTTTCTTT. Its protein is CASSFDRGPPFTEAFF.

The V gene is TRBV4-3, the J gene TRBJ1-4; 7 positions match TRBD1. Germline values: CDR1 LGHNA, CDR2 YSLEER. J gave up 6 bases and V 0 bases, and 10 bases lay outside the gene matches. This CDR3 has 17 amino acids. As DNA, the CDR3 is TGCGCCAGCAGCCAAGAACCCCGGCAGGGGGGTGATGAAAAACTGTTTTTT. It yields the protein CASSQEPRQGGDEKLFF.

This clone has only a few counts. The rearrangement joins TRBV29-1 to TRBJ1-5; D perhaps matches TRBD1 (6 bases). The CDR3 sequence is 14 residues long. The V gene's germline CDR1 is SQVTM and CDR2 ANQGSEA. V was clipped by 4 bases and J by 3 bases, with 13 bases between them. As DNA, the CDR3 is TGCAGCGTTGGAACAGGGACACTCAATCAGCCCCAGCATTTT. It codes for CSVGTGTLNQPQHF.

V is TRBV3-1 (or the pseudogene TRBV3-2) and J is TRBJ2-2; 9 bases match TRBD2. V gave up 2 bases and J gave up 3 bases; unmatched junction bases: 4. Germline lookup yields CDR1 LGHDT and CDR2 YNNKEL (reference sequence). CDR3 length: 16 amino acids. The DNA for the CDR3 is TGTGCCAGCAGCCAAAGCACTAGCGGGTACACCGGGGAGCTGTTTTTT. Encoded protein: CASSQSTSGYTGELFF.

The gene calls are TRBV6-2 or TRBV6-3 and TRBJ1-1; 10 positions agree with TRBD1. Looked up from germline, CDR1 is MNHEY and CDR2 is SVGEGT. The trim removed 2 bases at V and 6 bases at J, leaving 6 bases unmatched. This CDR3 comprises 15 residues. The CDR3: CASSYGGTGEAEAFF. CDR3 bases: TGTGCCAGCAGTTACGGAGGGACAGGGGAGGCTGAAGCTTTCTTT.

The chain couples TRBV5-4 to TRBJ2-2; a possible D gene is TRBD1 (6 bases). The CDR3 sequence is 14 residues long. Germline values: CDR1 SGHNT, CDR2 YYREEE (reference sequence). V was pared by 1 base and J by 5 bases, with 9 bases between. The CDR3 reads CASSLLQGTGELFF. The CDR3 DNA is TGTGCCAGCAGCTTGTTGCAGGGGACCGGGGAGCTGTTTTTT.

The chain couples TRBV11-2 to TRBJ2-5; no firm D call. The germline V gene encodes CDR1 SGHAT and CDR2 FQNNGV. The CDR3 consists of 15 residues. V was pared by 4 bases and J by 2 bases, with 14 bases between. CDR3 sequence (DNA): TGTGCCAGCAGCTCCCCTCCCCCCGTTCAAGAGACCCAGTACTTC. It translates to CASSSPPPVQETQYF.

The chain links TRBV4-3 to TRBJ2-7; 7 nucleotides align to TRBD1. With 3 bases clipped from V and 2 bases from J, the junction kept 4 bases outside the gene matches. This CDR3 has 14 amino acids. Looked up from germline, CDR1 is LGHNA and CDR2 is YSLEER. The DNA for the CDR3 is TGCGCCAGCAGCCAGGTGACAGGGCCCTACGAGCAGTACTTC. It specifies CASSQVTGPYEQYF.

The gene calls are TRBV6-6 and TRBJ1-2, with 7 bases aligning to TRBD1. The V and J ends lost 6 bases and 6 bases, in that order; junction bases with no gene match: 4. CDR3 length: 12 residues. From germline, CDR1 is MNHNY and CDR2 SVGAGI (reference sequence). The CDR3 DNA is TGTGCCAGCAGCTTAACAGGGGATGGCTACACCTTC. It yields the protein CASSLTGDGYTF.

The chain carries TRBV4-1 and TRBJ2-7; 9 bases are a match to TRBD1. Losses at the gene ends were 1 base for V and 6 bases for J; bases not matched to a gene: 7. Germline values: CDR1 MGHRA, CDR2 YSYEKL. The CDR3 length is 15 residues. The CDR3 bases are TGCGCCAGCAGCCAAGGAACCGGGACAGGGCGCGAGCAGTACTTC. It encodes CASSQGTGTGREQYF.

In DNA, the CDR3 is TGTGCCAGCAGCTTCCCAGGGCAAGAGACCCAGTACTTC. Its protein is CASSFPGQETQYF. The chain is built from TRBV5-8 and TRBJ2-5; D is possibly TRBD1 (5 bases). CDR1 SGHTS and CDR2 YDEGEE come from the germline V gene. Deletions cut 2 bases from V and 2 bases from J, with 7 bases between. The CDR3 consists of 13 residues.